These 26 T cell receptor beta chains share one sample of origin, sequenced in a study of T cell responses to AZD1222 COVID-19 vaccine. TCRdb's copy holds only in-frame clones and misses some; the assay was immunoSEQ multiplex PCR. The table shows approximately 110,000 clones, with approximately 85% occurring only once. The specimen comprised peripheral blood, sampled 28 days after the second AZD1222 dose. These TCRs come from an adult who received the AZD1222 COVID-19 vaccine.

This chain joins TRBV30 and TRBJ1-6; D perhaps matches TRBD1 (5 bases). The germline V gene has CDR1 GTSNPN and CDR2 SVGIG (reference sequence). Trimming cost V 5 bases and J 4 bases, with 18 bases left between them. The CDR3 consists of 16 residues. The CDR3 spells CAWGLSGALYNSPLHF. CDR3 DNA sequence: TGTGCCTGGGGTCTAAGTGGGGCCCTTTATAATTCACCCCTCCACTTT.

The V and J genes are TRBV6-5 and TRBJ1-5; perhaps TRBD1 as D (6 bases). CDR1 and CDR2 (germline): MNHEY, SVGAGI. The CDR3 has 12 amino acids. Trimming cost V 7 bases and J 6 bases, with 10 bases left between them. The CDR3 nucleotides read TGTGCCAGCAACAGGGTTGCTCAGCCCCAGCATTTT. Its translation: CASNRVAQPQHF.

This clone was seen a single time. This chain links TRBV29-1 with TRBJ1-1; D is ambiguous. This CDR3 is built from 13 residues. From germline, CDR1 is SQVTM and CDR2 ANQGSEA. The ends were cut back, 7 bases at V and 1 base at J, with 13 bases in the middle. This CDR3 reads CSGNFGRNTEAFF. CDR3 sequence (DNA): TGCAGCGGAAATTTTGGACGGAACACTGAAGCTTTCTTT.

V usage is TRBV6-5 and J usage is TRBJ2-7; TRBD1 agrees at 9 bases. Germline loops: CDR1 MNHEY, CDR2 SVGAGI. V lost 6 bases, J lost 5 bases, and 5 bases stayed unmatched. The CDR3 sequence is 13 residues long. CDR3 region: CASSLQGAHEQYF. CDR3 bases: TGTGCCAGCAGCCTACAGGGGGCCCACGAGCAGTACTTC.

The V gene is TRBV7-6, the J gene TRBJ2-7; 11 bases align to TRBD2. V trimming: 4 bases; J trimming: 0 bases; junction bases outside the gene matches: 8. This CDR3 region has 17 residues. Germline V CDR1 and CDR2: SGHVS, FNYEAQ. In nucleotides, the CDR3 is TGTGCCAGCAGCTATACTAGCGGGGGAACATCCTCCTACGAGCAGTACTTC. This translates into CASSYTSGGTSSYEQYF.

CDR3 in DNA: TGTGCCAGCTCAATAGGGACGGCCAGGGAGCAGTACTTC. As protein: CASSIGTAREQYF. The rearrangement links TRBV18 to TRBJ2-7, with D possibly called TRBD1 or TRBD2 (5 bases each). The V gene's germline CDR1 is KGHSH and CDR2 LQKENI. Trimming removed 5 bases at V and 7 bases at J, with 15 bases between. This CDR3 has 13 amino acids.

The rearrangement links TRBV6-6 to TRBJ2-2, with D unresolved. Trimming removed 5 bases from V and 4 bases from J, with 8 bases in between. The CDR3 extends over 13 amino acids. CDR1 MNHNY and CDR2 SVGAGI come from the germline V gene (reference sequence). The CDR3 DNA is TGTGCCAGCAGTCGCGACCGCACCGGGGAGCTGTTTTTT. Translation: CASSRDRTGELFF.

The V gene is TRBV5-6, the J gene TRBJ1-4; the match to TRBD1 covers 9 bases. J was trimmed by 7 bases and V by 5 bases; bases with no gene match: 12. The germline V gene encodes CDR1 SGHDT and CDR2 YYEEEE. The CDR3 runs to 16 residues. The CDR3 DNA reads as TGTGCCAGCAGTAACCCGGGACAGGGTTCGTTTGAAAAACTGTTTTTT. Amino acids: CASSNPGQGSFEKLFF.

The chain joins TRBV24-1 to TRBJ1-3; maybe TRBD1 (6 bases). The ends were cut back, 1 base at V and 4 bases at J, with 10 bases in the middle. In germline, CDR1 is KGHDR, CDR2 SFDVKD. The length of the CDR3 is 15 residues. Here the CDR3 DNA reads TGTGCCACCAGTGATTTATCGGGGGGCGGAAACACCATATATTTT. Protein sequence: CATSDLSGGGNTIYF.

This sequence joins TRBV11-2 and TRBJ1-2; no definite D call. The CDR3 extends over 13 amino acids. V shed 1 base and J shed 2 bases, with 5 bases lying between them. The germline V gene has CDR1 SGHAT and CDR2 FQNNGV. This CDR3 is CASSLAGNYGYTF. Written as DNA, the CDR3 is TGTGCCAGCAGCTTAGCCGGGAACTATGGCTACACCTTC.

The chain has TRBV4-3 and TRBJ1-2; no clear D. The V gene's germline CDR1 is LGHNA and CDR2 YSLEER. The V end was cut by 0 bases, the J end by 7 bases, with 9 bases between. The CDR3 covers 13 residues. CDR3 loop: CASSQEKGSGYTF. The CDR3 region has the DNA TGCGCCAGCAGCCAAGAAAAGGGATCTGGCTACACCTTC.

This clone was detected only once. The J gene is TRBJ1-5, the V gene TRBV28; D call uncertain. CDR1 is MDHEN, CDR2 SYDVKM, per germline. CDR3 length: 15 residues. Trimming shortened V by 4 bases and J by 2 bases, and 12 bases separated the two germline ends. CDR3 residues: CASSSMRPGNQPQHF. The CDR3 nucleotides are TGTGCCAGCAGTTCCATGAGGCCGGGCAATCAGCCCCAGCATTTT.

This clone was seen once. The sample holds other DNA sequences that translate to the same CDR3. CDR3 nucleotide sequence: TGTGCCAGCAGCTTACAAGAGACCCAGTACTTC. It specifies CASSLQETQYF. The chain is built from TRBV7-2 and TRBJ2-5; D is ambiguous. The CDR3 has 11 amino acids. The germline V gene encodes CDR1 SGHTA and CDR2 FQGNSA. V lost 2 bases and J lost 2, with 0 bases in between.

V usage is TRBV30 and J usage is TRBJ1-3; a possible D gene is TRBD1 (6 bases). The CDR3 contains 17 residues. Germline V CDR1 and CDR2: GTSNPN, SVGIG (reference sequence). V lost 3 bases to trimming and J lost 0 bases, with 18 bases between them. Here the CDR3 reads CAWRPGQWRSSGNTIYF. DNA of the CDR3: TGTGCCTGGAGACCGGGACAATGGAGAAGCTCTGGAAACACCATATATTTT.

V is TRBV7-6 and J is TRBJ2-7, with D perhaps matching TRBD1 (5 bases). CDR1 and CDR2 (germline): SGHVS, FNYEAQ. V was shortened by 1 base and J by 2 bases, with 12 bases between the two germline ends. The CDR3 consists of 15 residues. In nucleotides, the CDR3 is TGTGCCAGCAGCTTAGAGGAAGGACAAGCCTACGAGCAGTACTTC. Translation: CASSLEEGQAYEQYF.

The V call is TRBV5-1, the J call TRBJ2-7; TRBD1 matches 9 bases. V dropped 4 bases and J dropped 3; count of bases not matched to a gene: 8. Per the germline V gene, CDR1 is SGHRS and CDR2 is YFSETQ. This CDR3 region has 15 residues. The CDR3 is CASSRSTGGIYEQYF. In nucleotides, the CDR3 is TGCGCCAGCAGCCGATCGACAGGGGGGATCTACGAGCAGTACTTC.

The rearrangement joins TRBV6-2 or TRBV6-3 to TRBJ1-1, with D perhaps matching TRBD1 (5 bases). CDR3 length: 15 amino acids. CDR1 and CDR2 from the germline V gene are MNHEY and SVGEGT. V lost 2 bases, J lost 7 bases, and 17 bases lay in between. CDR3 bases: TGTGCCAGCAGTTACAAGGGCGGGGCGGGGAATGAAGCTTTCTTT. This translates into CASSYKGGAGNEAFF.

The chain uses TRBV28 and TRBJ2-3; 9 bases line up with TRBD2. This CDR3 spans 18 amino acids. Germline-derived CDR1 and CDR2 are MDHEN and SYDVKM. V was pared by 5 bases and J by 6 bases, with 18 bases of the junction left unmatched. The CDR3 is CASSPAGERGATRDTQYF. CDR3 nucleotide sequence: TGTGCCAGCAGTCCGGCGGGTGAGCGGGGGGCAACAAGGGATACGCAGTATTTT.

The V gene is TRBV2, the J gene TRBJ1-4; the match to TRBD1 covers 11 bases. The J segment lost 1 base and the V segment lost 5 bases, leaving 12 bases of the junction unmatched. This CDR3 comprises 19 residues. Germline values: CDR1 SNHLY, CDR2 FYNNEI. CDR3 protein: CASSFDRDRGGVTNEKLFF. DNA of the CDR3: TGTGCCAGCAGTTTCGACCGGGACAGGGGGGGTGTAACTAATGAAAAACTGTTTTTT.

CDR3 DNA sequence: TGTGCCAGCATGCCAGGGGTGGGGAATTCACCCCTCCACTTT. Residues: CASMPGVGNSPLHF. The V gene is TRBV28, the J gene TRBJ1-6; TRBD1 might be the D (6 bases). CDR1 is MDHEN, CDR2 SYDVKM, per germline. Trimming stripped 7 bases from V and 7 bases from J, with 14 bases between. The CDR3 contains 14 residues.

The chain recombines TRBV10-2 with TRBJ2-3; 10 bases align to TRBD2. V shed 6 bases, J shed 5 bases, and the junction held 8 bases outside the gene matches. Germline CDR1 reads WSHSY; CDR2 reads SAAADI. This CDR3 is built from 15 residues. The CDR3 is CASSPASGGGDTQYF. In DNA form, the CDR3 reads TGCGCCAGCAGCCCGGCTAGCGGGGGAGGAGATACGCAGTATTTT.

The chain has TRBV28 and TRBJ1-2; TRBD1 might be the D (5 bases). This CDR3 comprises 16 residues. V was cut by 6 bases and J by 3 bases, with 20 bases left in between. Germline V gene data show CDR1 as MDHEN and CDR2 as SYDVKM. CDR3 in amino acids: CASSPRDVGGDYGYTF. CDR3 nucleotides: TGTGCCAGCAGCCCTAGGGACGTCGGGGGTGACTATGGCTACACCTTC.

The chain recombines TRBV28 with TRBJ1-4; 7 bases line up with TRBD1. Trimming removed 3 bases from V and 8 bases from J; junction bases left unmatched: 6. The CDR3 loop spans 14 amino acids. Germline V gives CDR1 MDHEN, CDR2 SYDVKM. The CDR3 reads CASSLEGAGEKLFF. In DNA, the CDR3 is TGTGCCAGCAGTTTGGAGGGGGCCGGAGAAAAACTGTTTTTT.

The chain links TRBV3-1 (or the pseudogene TRBV3-2) to TRBJ1-1; weak D call: TRBD1 (6 bases). The CDR3 runs 15 residues. Trimming pared 6 bases from V and 4 bases from J, leaving 18 bases between. Germline V CDR1 and CDR2: LGHDT, YNNKEL (reference sequence). As DNA, the CDR3 is TGTGCCAGCAGTTCCCGACAGGATAGGATCACTGAAGCTTTCTTT. It specifies CASSSRQDRITEAFF.

The chain couples TRBV28 to TRBJ1-2, with D maybe TRBD1 (5 bases). The CDR3 length is 13 residues. Looked up from germline, CDR1 is MDHEN and CDR2 is SYDVKM. The V end lost 5 bases, the J end lost 4 bases, and 11 bases lay between the germline ends. This CDR3 reads CASSRGPIYGYTF. CDR3 sequence (DNA): TGTGCCAGCAGTCGGGGACCGATCTATGGCTACACCTTC.

This chain connects TRBV7-2 to TRBJ2-1; TRBD1 aligns across 8 bases. V lost 5 bases to trimming and J lost 4 bases; unmatched junction nucleotides: 4. The CDR3 is made up of 14 amino acids. Germline V gives CDR1 SGHTA, CDR2 FQGNSA. The CDR3 coding sequence is TGTGCCAGCAGCATCGGGACAGGTTACAATGAGCAGTTCTTC. It yields the protein CASSIGTGYNEQFF.